This T cell receptor (beta chain) was sequenced during a study of blood T cell repertoires in COVID-19. On the study more broadly: T cells, B-cell-depleted T cells, or PBMCs supplied cDNA or gDNA.

In the authors' methods: How many nucleated cells were present was estimated from reference gene primer amplification. Sequencing used immunoSEQ multiplex PCR; TCRdb keeps in-frame clones, though not all of them. Clone size and the V and J calls come from that table; the DNA yielded D and trimming. The table lists some 52,000 clones, 75% to 90% of them singletons. Per germline, CDR1 SGHNT and CDR2 YYREEE (reference sequence). The CDR3 consists of 13 residues. After removal of 0 bases from V and 5 bases from J, the junction contained 0 bases not matched to a gene. V is TRBV5-4 and J is TRBJ1-1; 8 nucleotides match TRBD1. This clonotype was sampled from a man aged 55 to 70 with active COVID-19. The sequencing input was peripheral blood. In DNA form, the CDR3 reads TGTGCCAGCAGCTTGGACAGGGGGACTGAAGCTTTCTTT. Translating it yields CASSLDRGTEAFF.